The TCR beta chain under discussion was sequenced for a study of blood T cell repertoires in COVID-19. Study context: Researchers got acute and convalescent COVID-19 samples from the United States, Italy and Spain. Sources were T cells, B-cell-depleted T cells, or PBMCs; the material itself was cDNA or gDNA.

Per germline, CDR1 GTSNPN and CDR2 SVGIG (reference sequence). The CDR3 consists of 15 residues. V was clipped by 3 bases and J by 4 bases; unmatched bases: 8. Original data processing: Nucleated cell counts were estimated from reference gene primer amplification. Using immunoSEQ multiplex PCR, the repertoire was profiled, and TCRdb retains in-frame clones only, with some absent. V, J and clone size are taken as reported in that table, and D and trimming were inferred from the DNA itself. The table has about 82,000 clones, over 80% seen once. This clone occurred once. The material sequenced was peripheral blood. The J gene is TRBJ2-2, the V gene TRBV30; 7 bases map to TRBD1. The TCR sequence derives from an elderly man with active or convalescent COVID-19. The CDR3 protein is CAWSRNRGATGELFF. CDR3 DNA: TGTGCCTGGAGCCGGAACAGGGGCGCCACCGGGGAGCTGTTTTTT.